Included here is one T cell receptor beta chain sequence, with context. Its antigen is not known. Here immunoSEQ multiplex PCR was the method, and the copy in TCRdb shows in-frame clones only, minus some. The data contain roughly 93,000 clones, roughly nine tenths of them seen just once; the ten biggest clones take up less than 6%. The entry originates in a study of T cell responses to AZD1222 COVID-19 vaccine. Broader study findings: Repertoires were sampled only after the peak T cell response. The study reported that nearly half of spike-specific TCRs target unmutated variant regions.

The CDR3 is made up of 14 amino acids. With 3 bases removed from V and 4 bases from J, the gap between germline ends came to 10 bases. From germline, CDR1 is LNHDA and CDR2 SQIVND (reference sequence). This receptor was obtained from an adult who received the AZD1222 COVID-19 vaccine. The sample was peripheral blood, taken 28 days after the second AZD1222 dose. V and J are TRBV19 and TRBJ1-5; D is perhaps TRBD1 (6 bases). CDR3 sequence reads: CASSMRQVNQPQHF. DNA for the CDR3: TGTGCCAGTAGTATGAGACAGGTTAATCAGCCCCAGCATTTT.